The 10 T cell receptor beta chains below were found in one sample sequenced in a study of blood T cell repertoires in COVID-19. The method was immunoSEQ multiplex PCR; TCRdb's version includes in-frame clones alone and lacks a portion of them. The sample records over 200,000 clones, around 80% being singletons. The sequenced sample was peripheral blood. The receptors here all came from a human donor in a cohort sampled during active COVID-19.

The V and J genes are TRBV9 and TRBJ2-3, with 8 bases identical to TRBD1. Germline CDR1 SGDLS, CDR2 YYNGEE. Unmatched junction bases numbered 4, after V lost 0 bases and J lost 4 bases. This CDR3 spans 15 amino acids. This CDR3 reads CASSVEQGGADTQYF. Here the CDR3 DNA reads TGTGCCAGCAGCGTAGAACAGGGGGGCGCAGATACGCAGTATTTT.

The chain uses TRBV18 and TRBJ1-2, with TRBD1 matching over 7 bases. Per the germline V gene, CDR1 is KGHSH and CDR2 is LQKENI. Trimming removed 3 bases from V and 11 bases from J; junction bases left unmatched: 6. The CDR3 extends over 12 amino acids. This CDR3 reads CASSPDREGYTF. CDR3 coding DNA: TGTGCCAGCTCACCCGACAGGGAAGGATACACCTTC.

This chain links TRBV5-4 with TRBJ2-7, with 7 bases fitting TRBD2. With 2 bases clipped from V and 0 bases from J, the junction kept 2 bases outside the gene matches. The CDR3 contains 14 residues. The V gene's germline CDR1 is SGHNT and CDR2 YYREEE (reference sequence). Here the CDR3 reads CASSFSGPSYEQYF. The CDR3 DNA reads as TGTGCCAGCAGCTTTAGCGGGCCCTCCTACGAGCAGTACTTC.

V is TRBV6-5 and J is TRBJ2-5; TRBD2 aligns across 7 bases. With 8 bases clipped from V and 5 bases from J, the junction kept 5 bases outside the gene matches. The CDR3 is made up of 12 amino acids. Germline V gene sequence: CDR1 MNHEY, CDR2 SVGAGI. In nucleotides, the CDR3 is TGTGCCAGCGGAGCGGGGAGGGAGACCCAGTACTTC. It specifies CASGAGRETQYF.

The V and J genes are TRBV6-2 or TRBV6-3 and TRBJ1-3; no firm D call. V lost 4 bases to trimming and J lost 0 bases, with 13 bases between them. This CDR3 comprises 16 residues. Germline CDR1 and CDR2: MNHEY and SVGEGT. CDR3 sequence reads: CASSFSLRSSGNTIYF. The DNA for the CDR3 is TGTGCCAGCAGTTTCTCCCTTCGGAGCTCTGGAAACACCATATATTTT.

The chain carries TRBV5-1 and TRBJ1-1; no clear D gene. Germline CDR1 and CDR2: SGHRS and YFSETQ. Trimming cost V 1 base and J 1 base, with 11 bases left between them. The CDR3 contains 15 residues. In nucleotides, the CDR3 is TGCGCCAGCAGCTTGTTCGGGGTGGGGAACACTGAAGCTTTCTTT. Amino acid sequence: CASSLFGVGNTEAFF.

This chain joins TRBV7-9 and TRBJ1-4; TRBD1 is a possible D gene (5 bases). Trimming took off 4 bases at V and 1 base at J, with 16 bases between the two ends. Germline values: CDR1 SEHNR, CDR2 FQNEAQ (reference sequence). The CDR3 length is 17 residues. Here the CDR3 DNA reads TGTGCCAGCAGCTCACCATCTCGGGGGGTAACTAATGAAAAACTGTTTTTT. It is translated as CASSSPSRGVTNEKLFF.

The V and J genes are TRBV5-1 and TRBJ2-5; TRBD2 agrees at 9 bases. Germline loops: CDR1 SGHRS, CDR2 YFSETQ. Losses at the gene ends were 5 bases for V and 4 bases for J; bases not matched to a gene: 6. The CDR3 extends over 14 amino acids. The CDR3 reads CASSPGLALETQYF. The CDR3 DNA reads TGCGCCAGCAGTCCGGGACTAGCTCTAGAGACCCAGTACTTC.

This clone was observed a single time. The CDR3 DNA follows: TGTGCCAGCAGCGTAGGGACAGGGGCCTACGAGCAGTACTTC. The encoded protein is CASSVGTGAYEQYF. The V call is TRBV9, the J call TRBJ2-7, with 9 bases matching TRBD1. The junction had 0 bases not matched to a gene; V was cut back by 0 bases and J by 2 bases. Germline CDR1 is SGDLS and CDR2 is YYNGEE. The CDR3 is 14 amino acids.

The chain employs TRBV9 and TRBJ2-7; the match to TRBD1 covers 9 bases. CDR3 size: 15 residues. Trimming cost V 4 bases and J 0 bases; bases outside gene matches: 5. Germline loops: CDR1 SGDLS, CDR2 YYNGEE. Written as DNA, the CDR3 is TGTGCCAGCAGCCCCGGGACAGGGTACTCCTACGAGCAGTACTTC. It specifies CASSPGTGYSYEQYF.